The T cell receptor (beta chain) described here comes from a study of blood T cell repertoires in COVID-19. CDR1 and CDR2 (germline): MNHEY, SVGAGI. Trimming stripped 2 bases from V and 4 bases from J, with 9 bases between. The CDR3 extends over 15 amino acids. As handled by the study authors: Nucleated cell counts were estimated from reference gene primer amplification. Libraries were prepared by immunoSEQ multiplex PCR; TCRdb keeps only in-frame clonotypes and omits some of them. The V and J calls and clone size are taken from that table; D and trimming were inferred from the DNA. This sample has tens of thousands of clones, with about nine tenths found just once.

This sequence originates from a man in his fifties with acute or convalescent COVID-19. The sample taken for sequencing was peripheral blood. The rearrangement joins TRBV6-5 to TRBJ2-6; D might be TRBD1 (5 bases). The CDR3 sequence: CASSYQGLGANVLTF. Written as DNA, the CDR3 is TGTGCCAGCAGTTACCAGGGTCTGGGGGCCAACGTCCTGACTTTC.